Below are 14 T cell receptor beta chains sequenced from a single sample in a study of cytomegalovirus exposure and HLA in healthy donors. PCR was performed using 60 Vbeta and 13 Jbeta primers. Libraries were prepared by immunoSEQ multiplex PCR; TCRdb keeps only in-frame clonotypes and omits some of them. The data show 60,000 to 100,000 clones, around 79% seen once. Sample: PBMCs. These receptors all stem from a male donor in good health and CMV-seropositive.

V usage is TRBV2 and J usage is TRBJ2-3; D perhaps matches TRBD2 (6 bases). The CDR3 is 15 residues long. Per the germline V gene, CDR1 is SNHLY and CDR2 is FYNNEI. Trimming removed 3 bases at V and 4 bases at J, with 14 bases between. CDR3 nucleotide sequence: TGTGCCAGCAGTGACGGGGCTAGCGACTCAGATACGCAGTATTTT. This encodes CASSDGASDSDTQYF.

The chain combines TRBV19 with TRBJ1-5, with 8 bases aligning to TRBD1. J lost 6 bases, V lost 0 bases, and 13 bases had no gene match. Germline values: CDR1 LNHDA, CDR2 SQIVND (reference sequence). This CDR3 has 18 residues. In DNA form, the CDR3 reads TGTGCCAGTAGTATAGATCTATTTGGACAGGGATTGGGTCAGCCCCAGCATTTT. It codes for CASSIDLFGQGLGQPQHF.

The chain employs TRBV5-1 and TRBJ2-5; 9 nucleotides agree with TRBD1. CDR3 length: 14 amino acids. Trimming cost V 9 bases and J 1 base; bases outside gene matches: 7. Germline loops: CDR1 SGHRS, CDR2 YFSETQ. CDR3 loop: CATGTGTPQETQYF. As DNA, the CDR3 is TGCGCCACCGGGACAGGGACCCCCCAAGAGACCCAGTACTTC.

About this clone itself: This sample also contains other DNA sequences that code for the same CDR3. The CDR3 protein is CAISDKESAEAFF. CDR3 in DNA: TGTGCCATCAGTGATAAGGAGAGCGCTGAAGCTTTCTTT. The rearrangement uses TRBV10-3 and TRBJ1-1; D gene uncertain. The CDR3 is 13 residues long. Germline CDR1 ENHRY, CDR2 SYGVKD. Trimming pared 3 bases from V and 6 bases from J, leaving 11 bases between.

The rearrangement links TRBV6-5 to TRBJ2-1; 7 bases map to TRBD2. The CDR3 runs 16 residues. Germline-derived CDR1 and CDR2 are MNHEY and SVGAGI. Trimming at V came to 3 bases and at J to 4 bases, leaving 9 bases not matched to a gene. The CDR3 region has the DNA TGTGCCAGCAGTTATCTTCCCAGCGGGGCTTACAATGAGCAGTTCTTC. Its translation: CASSYLPSGAYNEQFF.

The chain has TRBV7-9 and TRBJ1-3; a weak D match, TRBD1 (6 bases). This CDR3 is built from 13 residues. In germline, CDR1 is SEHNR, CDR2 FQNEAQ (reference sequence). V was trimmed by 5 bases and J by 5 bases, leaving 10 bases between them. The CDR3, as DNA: TGTGCCAGCAGCCTGGGGGCTCGAAACACCATATATTTT. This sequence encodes CASSLGARNTIYF.

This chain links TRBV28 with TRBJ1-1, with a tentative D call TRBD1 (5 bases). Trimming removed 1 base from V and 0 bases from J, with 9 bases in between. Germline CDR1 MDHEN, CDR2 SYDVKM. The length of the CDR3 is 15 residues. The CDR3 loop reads CASSLSGYMNTEAFF. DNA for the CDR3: TGTGCCAGCAGTTTATCAGGGTACATGAACACTGAAGCTTTCTTT. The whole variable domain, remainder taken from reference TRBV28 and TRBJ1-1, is DVKVTQSSRYLVKRTGEKVFLECVQDMDHENMFWYRQDPGLGLRLIYFSYDVKMKEKGDIPEGYSVSREKKERFSLILESASTNQTSMYLCASSLSGYMNTEAFFGQGTRLTVV.

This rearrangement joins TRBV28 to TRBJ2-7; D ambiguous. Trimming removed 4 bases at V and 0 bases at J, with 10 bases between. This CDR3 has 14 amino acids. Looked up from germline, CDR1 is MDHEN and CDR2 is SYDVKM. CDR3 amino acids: CASSSLLSSYEQYF. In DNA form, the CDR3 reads TGTGCCAGCAGTTCCCTGCTGAGCTCCTACGAGCAGTACTTC.

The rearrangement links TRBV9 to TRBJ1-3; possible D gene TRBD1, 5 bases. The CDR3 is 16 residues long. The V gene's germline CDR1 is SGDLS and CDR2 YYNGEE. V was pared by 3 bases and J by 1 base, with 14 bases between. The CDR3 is CASSELSDISGNTIYF. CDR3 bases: TGTGCCAGCAGCGAGCTCTCGGACATTTCTGGAAACACCATATATTTT.

Here the CDR3 DNA reads TGTGCCAGCAGTCCCCCCGACCCCGGGAGGGTTTCGACAAACACCATATATTTT. Its translation: CASSPPDPGRVSTNTIYF. This chain uses TRBV25-1 with TRBJ1-3; D is uncertain. Germline V gives CDR1 MGHDK, CDR2 SYGVNS. The ends were cut back, 5 bases at V and 6 bases at J, with 26 bases in the middle. The CDR3 length is 18 residues.

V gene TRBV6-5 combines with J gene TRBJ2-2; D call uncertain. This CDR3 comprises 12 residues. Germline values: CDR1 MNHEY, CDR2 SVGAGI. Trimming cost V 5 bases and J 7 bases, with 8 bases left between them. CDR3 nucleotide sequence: TGTGCCAGCAGTAGTGTCGGCGGGGAGCTGTTTTTT. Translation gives CASSSVGGELFF.

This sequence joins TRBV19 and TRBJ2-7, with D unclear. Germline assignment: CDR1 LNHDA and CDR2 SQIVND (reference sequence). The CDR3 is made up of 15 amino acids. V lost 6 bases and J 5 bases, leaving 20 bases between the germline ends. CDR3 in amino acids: CASSLVAWADNEQYF. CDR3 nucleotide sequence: TGTGCCAGTAGCCTCGTGGCGTGGGCTGATAACGAGCAGTACTTC.

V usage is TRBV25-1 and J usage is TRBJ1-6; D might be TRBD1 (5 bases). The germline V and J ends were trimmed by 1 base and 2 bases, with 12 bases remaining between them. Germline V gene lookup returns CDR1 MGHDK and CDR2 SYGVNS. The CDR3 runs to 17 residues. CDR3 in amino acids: CASSESGGGTYNSPLHF. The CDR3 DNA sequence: TGTGCCAGCAGTGAATCCGGGGGAGGAACCTATAATTCACCCCTCCACTTT.

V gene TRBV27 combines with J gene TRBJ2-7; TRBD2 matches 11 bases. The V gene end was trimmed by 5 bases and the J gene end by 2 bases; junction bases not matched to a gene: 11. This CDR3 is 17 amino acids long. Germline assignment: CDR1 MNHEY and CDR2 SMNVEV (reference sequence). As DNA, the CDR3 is TGTGCCAGCAGTACACGACTAGCGGGGCCCCTTACCTACGAGCAGTACTTC. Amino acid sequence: CASSTRLAGPLTYEQYF.